Below, 27 T cell receptor beta chains from the same sample are listed, as sequenced in a study of T cell repertoires in aging, cancer and after chemotherapy. TCR beta rearrangements were amplified from peripheral blood genomic DNA. TRB rearrangements spanning V, D and J were amplified using mixed TRB-A/B primers. TCRdb redid the calling of the multiplex PCR reads with MiXCR, one entry per CDR3 protein. The repertoire holds 950 to 1,500 distinct CDR3 sequences, with 24% as singletons. Sequencing was performed on blood. These receptors were taken from a human donor with a solid tumor.

This clonotype counts as large. V and J are TRBV7-9 and TRBJ2-3; D might be TRBD2 (5 bases). CDR1 SEHNR and CDR2 FQNEAQ come from the germline V gene (reference sequence). CDR3 length equals 14 residues. The V end was cut by 6 bases, the J end by 0 bases, with 10 bases between. In DNA form, the CDR3 reads TGTGCCAGCAGTGTAGGAGGTAGCACAGATACGCAGTATTTT. This codes for CASSVGGSTDTQYF.

The chain employs TRBV7-9 and TRBJ2-5; possible D gene TRBD2, 6 bases. This CDR3 has 16 amino acids. Trimming removed 4 bases at V and 2 bases at J, with 17 bases between. Germline assignment: CDR1 SEHNR and CDR2 FQNEAQ (reference sequence). CDR3 bases: TGTGCCAGCAGCTCTCCGGGGGAGCGGATACAAGAGACCCAGTACTTC. It codes for CASSSPGERIQETQYF.

The sample holds one count of this clonotype. This CDR3 is CSARDRSLTSGRDRSSYNEQFF. The CDR3 region has the DNA TGCAGTGCTAGAGATCGAAGTTTGACTAGCGGGAGGGATAGGAGCTCCTACAATGAGCAGTTCTTC. The chain couples TRBV20-1 to TRBJ2-1; TRBD2 matches at 14 bases. CDR1 DFQATT and CDR2 SNEGSKA come from the germline V gene (reference sequence). The CDR3 loop spans 22 amino acids. The ends lost 0 bases at V and 0 bases at J; junction bases unmatched: 16.

By share of the sample, this clonotype is large. This chain links TRBV6-1 with TRBJ1-2; 7 bases line up with TRBD1. The germline gives CDR1 MNHNS, CDR2 SASEGT. Trimming removed 5 bases from V and 7 bases from J; junction bases left unmatched: 10. The CDR3 extends over 14 amino acids. CDR3 coding DNA: TGTGCCAGCAGTTGGGAGGGCCACAGGGGTGGCTACACCTTC. Its protein is CASSWEGHRGGYTF.

Details on this clonotype: A much larger clone differs by one base, so this may be a read error. The rearrangement uses TRBV7-2 and TRBJ1-1; D gene ambiguous. Per the germline V gene, CDR1 is SGHTA and CDR2 is FQGNSA. The CDR3 length is 12 residues. Trimming left V 1 base short and J 11 bases short, with 11 bases between. The CDR3 sequence is CASSLGSHRAFF. As DNA, the CDR3 is TGTGCCAGCAGCTTAGGGTCCCACCGGGCTTTCTTT.

This clonotype ranks as large. The rearrangement joins TRBV6-5 to TRBJ2-7; 9 bases agree with TRBD1. The V gene's germline CDR1 is MNHEY and CDR2 SVGAGI. CDR3 length: 14 amino acids. After removal of 2 bases from V and 5 bases from J, the junction contained 4 bases not matched to a gene. The DNA of the CDR3 is TGTGCCAGCAGTTACAACAGGGGGCTCCACGAGCAGTACTTC. This codes for CASSYNRGLHEQYF.

The chain has TRBV10-3 and TRBJ2-7; D is ambiguous. The CDR3 consists of 12 residues. The germline CDR1 and CDR2 sequences are ENHRY and SYGVKD. Between the trimmed V and J ends, which lost 2 bases and 6 bases, there was a span of 8 bases. Here the CDR3 reads CAISEPRSEQYF. The CDR3 DNA reads TGTGCCATCAGTGAGCCGCGTTCCGAGCAGTACTTC.

The table lists this clonotype with a few counts. The chain is built from TRBV7-2 and TRBJ1-4; D is perhaps TRBD1 (6 bases). CDR1 and CDR2 (germline): SGHTA, FQGNSA. The CDR3 has 15 amino acids. The V end lost 5 bases, the J end lost 5 bases, and 15 bases lay between the germline ends. The CDR3 protein is CASSRQLGGNEKLFF. As DNA, the CDR3 is TGTGCCAGCAGCCGCCAGCTCGGGGGCAATGAAAAACTGTTTTTT.

The table lists this clonotype with a few counts. V gene TRBV20-1 combines with J gene TRBJ1-1; D is unresolved. Trimming took 0 bases from V and 2 from J, leaving 10 bases between them. Looked up from germline, CDR1 is DFQATT and CDR2 is SNEGSKA (reference sequence). The CDR3 contains 14 residues. The CDR3 nucleotides read TGCAGTGCTAGAGATGGGCAGATAAACACTGAAGCTTTCTTT. Encoded protein: CSARDGQINTEAFF.

V usage is TRBV6-1 and J usage is TRBJ1-1; 7 bases map to TRBD1. V shed 6 bases, J shed 8 bases, and the junction held 6 bases outside the gene matches. Germline CDR1 is MNHNS and CDR2 is SASEGT. This CDR3 contains 12 residues. CDR3 sequence reads: CASSKEDREAFF. The CDR3 nucleotides read TGTGCCAGCAGCAAAGAGGACAGGGAAGCTTTCTTT.

With regard to this clonotype: A read error is possible here, since a much larger clone lies one base away. The rearrangement links TRBV19 to TRBJ2-6, with 7 bases identical to TRBD2. Germline values: CDR1 LNHDA, CDR2 SQIVND (reference sequence). The CDR3 contains 17 residues. CDR3: CASNIAGLGSGANVLTF. The CDR3 nucleotides are TGTGCCAGTAATATAGCGGGTCTTGGCTCTGGGGCCAACGTCCTGACTTTC.

By sample share, this clonotype is large (0.1 to 1%). V usage is TRBV6-5 and J usage is TRBJ1-5; a possible D gene is TRBD1 (6 bases). The CDR3 extends over 14 amino acids. Germline V CDR1 and CDR2: MNHEY, SVGAGI. V shed 9 bases and J shed 5 bases, with 17 bases lying between them. The CDR3 reads CASGKAQGDQPQHF. In nucleotides, the CDR3 is TGTGCCAGTGGGAAGGCACAGGGCGATCAGCCCCAGCATTTT.

This clonotype has just a few counts. This rearrangement joins TRBV18 to TRBJ2-7; possible D gene TRBD2, 6 bases. V shed 0 bases and J shed 6 bases, with 15 bases lying between them. The CDR3 totals 15 residues. Germline V gene sequence: CDR1 KGHSH, CDR2 LQKENI. The CDR3 protein is CASSPPGLTLGEQYF. CDR3 nucleotides: TGTGCCAGCTCACCACCGGGACTCACTCTTGGCGAGCAGTACTTC.

The chain recombines TRBV18 with TRBJ2-5; D unresolved. The CDR3 is 12 amino acids. V lost 1 base and J lost 5, with 5 bases in between. CDR1 KGHSH and CDR2 LQKENI come from the germline V gene. The CDR3 here is CASSPQLETQYF. The CDR3 DNA reads TGTGCCAGCTCACCACAGTTGGAGACCCAGTACTTC.

The V gene is TRBV29-1, the J gene TRBJ2-7; D remains ambiguous. CDR1 SQVTM and CDR2 ANQGSEA come from the germline V gene. CDR3 size: 13 residues. Trimming took off 7 bases at V and 0 bases at J, with 13 bases between the two ends. CDR3 coding DNA: TGCAGCGCCGGTTCGAGGAGCTCCTACGAGCAGTACTTC. It is translated as CSAGSRSSYEQYF.

This clonotype came up a few times. Here the CDR3 DNA reads TGTGCCAGCAGTTCCCCTCGGGGAAGCGGGAGATACGAGCAGTACTTC. Residues: CASSSPRGSGRYEQYF. The V and J genes are TRBV28 and TRBJ2-7, with 8 bases fitting TRBD2. The trim removed 4 bases at V and 4 bases at J, leaving 12 bases unmatched. Germline V lookup: CDR1 MDHEN, CDR2 SYDVKM. The CDR3 runs to 16 residues.

This rearrangement joins TRBV4-2 to TRBJ2-5, with 11 positions matching TRBD2. Germline CDR1 LGHNA, CDR2 YNFKEQ. The length of the CDR3 is 16 residues. V was clipped by 3 bases and J by 7 bases; unmatched bases: 10. DNA of the CDR3: TGTGCCAGCAGCCAGAGCATAGCGGGGGGGGTAGGGACCCAGTACTTC. Protein: CASSQSIAGGVGTQYF.

Relative to its sample, this clonotype is medium-sized (0.01 to 0.1%). The V and J genes are TRBV7-2 and TRBJ2-3; 8 bases agree with TRBD2. CDR1 and CDR2 (germline): SGHTA, FQGNSA. With V trimmed by 2 bases and J by 6 bases, 13 bases remained unmatched. This CDR3 region has 17 residues. DNA for the CDR3: TGTGCCAGCAGCTTAACGCCTAGAGCGGGAGCAAGGGATACGCAGTATTTT. Its translation is CASSLTPRAGARDTQYF.

V is TRBV5-4 and J is TRBJ2-1, with TRBD2 identical over 13 bases. Germline CDR1 is SGHNT and CDR2 is YYREEE (reference sequence). The CDR3 spans 18 residues. Losses at the gene ends were 7 bases for V and 5 bases for J; bases not matched to a gene: 15. The DNA of the CDR3 is TGTGCCAGCGCGGAAACTAGCGGGGGGGCATATCCCAACAATGAGCAGTTCTTC. Its translation: CASAETSGGAYPNNEQFF.

The CDR3 region has the DNA TGTGCCAGCAGTTTATTCGGACAGGGGTTAAATCAGCCCCAGCATTTT. This gives the protein CASSLFGQGLNQPQHF. This chain joins TRBV28 and TRBJ1-5; 9 nucleotides agree with TRBD1. V lost 1 base, J lost 4 bases, and 5 bases stayed unmatched. This CDR3 contains 16 residues. In germline, CDR1 is MDHEN, CDR2 SYDVKM.

This clonotype was picked up a small number of times. The rearrangement uses TRBV15 and TRBJ1-5, with 9 bases that match TRBD1. CDR3 size: 16 residues. With 0 bases clipped from V and 2 bases from J, the junction kept 2 bases outside the gene matches. CDR1 is LNHNV and CDR2 is YYDKDF in the germline V gene (reference sequence). CDR3 residues: CATSRERDRGNQPQHF. The CDR3 DNA sequence: TGTGCCACCAGCAGAGAGCGGGACAGGGGCAATCAGCCCCAGCATTTT.

This rearrangement joins TRBV9 to TRBJ1-4; tentative D call: TRBD1 (5 bases). Germline assignment: CDR1 SGDLS and CDR2 YYNGEE. V was shortened by 4 bases and J by 0 bases, with 16 bases between the two germline ends. The CDR3 spans 17 residues. CDR3: CASSRDGRLATNEKLFF. In nucleotides, the CDR3 is TGTGCCAGCAGCCGGGACGGGAGACTGGCAACTAATGAAAAACTGTTTTTT.

The V gene is TRBV27, the J gene TRBJ2-7, with D tentatively TRBD1 or TRBD2 (5 bases each). CDR1 and CDR2 (germline): MNHEY, SMNVEV (reference sequence). Trimming stripped 2 bases from V and 4 bases from J, with 18 bases between. The CDR3 runs to 16 residues. The DNA of the CDR3 is TGTGCCAGCAGTTTAATAACCGGGACGCCCATTTACGAGCAGTACTTC. Its translation is CASSLITGTPIYEQYF.

As for this clonotype: A much larger clone sits a single nucleotide away, making a read error possible. The rearrangement links TRBV7-2 to TRBJ2-3, with 8 bases identical to TRBD2. The V gene's germline CDR1 is SGHTA and CDR2 FQGNSA. V trimming: 4 bases; J trimming: 3 bases; junction bases outside the gene matches: 9. The CDR3 is 16 residues long. This CDR3 reads CASSSRQAGETDTQYF. CDR3 DNA sequence: TGTGCCAGCAGCTCTCGACAAGCGGGAGAAACAGATACGCAGTATTTT.

Concerning this clonotype: Relative to the germline gene, one junction end is altered; a read error may explain this. The chain combines TRBV20-1 with TRBJ2-2; TRBD2 aligns across 7 bases. The CDR3 consists of 15 residues. CDR1 is DFQATT, CDR2 SNEGSKA, per germline (reference sequence). The CDR3 loop is CSARSGGRETGVLFF. The CDR3 DNA is TGCAGTGCTAGATCGGGCGGGAGAGAAACCGGGGTGCTGTTTTTT.

This clonotype was seen a handful of times. V gene TRBV5-1 combines with J gene TRBJ1-2, with D hard to call. V was shortened by 0 bases and J by 0 bases, with 3 bases between the two germline ends. CDR1 is SGHRS, CDR2 YFSETQ, per germline. The CDR3 length is 13 residues. CDR3: CASSLGANYGYTF. The CDR3 DNA reads TGCGCCAGCAGCTTGGGGGCTAACTATGGCTACACCTTC.

The chain joins TRBV19 to TRBJ2-2, with TRBD2 identical over 7 bases. The CDR3 runs to 15 residues. V dropped 3 bases and J dropped 4; count of bases not matched to a gene: 5. Germline CDR1 and CDR2: LNHDA and SQIVND (reference sequence). CDR3 in amino acids: CASSILGGVTGELFF. The CDR3 DNA sequence: TGTGCCAGTAGTATTCTGGGAGGGGTCACCGGGGAGCTGTTTTTT. Supplemented by reference TRBV19 and TRBJ2-2, the full variable domain reads DGGITQSPKYLFRKEGQNVTLSCEQNLNHDAMYWYRQDPGQGLRLIYYSQIVNDFQKGDIAEGYSVSREKKESFPLTVTSAQKNPTAFYLCASSILGGVTGELFFGEGSRLTVL.